The 24 T cell receptor beta chains below come from one sample, sequenced in a study of regulatory T cells in long-lasting Graves disease. TCR beta libraries were built with iRepertoire HTBI primers and Arm-PCR of CDR3 regions. In TCRdb, the multiplex PCR reads were re-called with MiXCR into one record per CDR3 protein. The table shows roughly 500,000 distinct CDR3 sequences, with roughly 13% occurring only once. Time point defined: newly diagnosed GD, antithyroid drugs for less than 3 months. The authors made the TCR library using RNA they extracted from PBMCs. The data also belong to a second study, concerning T cells in Graves' hyperthyroidism and ophthalmopathy.

The specimen comprised peripheral blood mononuclear cells (PBMCs), sampled at new diagnosis, from a patient treated with antithyroid drugs. These receptors all come from a man aged 25 to 45 with Graves disease.

This chain uses TRBV19 with TRBJ2-3; D remains unclear. Germline V gene lookup returns CDR1 LNHDA and CDR2 SQIVND (reference sequence). V lost 5 bases and J lost 5, with 8 bases in between. The CDR3 sequence is 12 residues long. The CDR3 loop is CASSAGLDTQYF. In DNA, the CDR3 is TGTGCCAGTAGTGCCGGCCTAGATACGCAGTATTTT. Full variable domain (missing parts from reference TRBV19 and TRBJ2-3): DGGITQSPKYLFRKEGQNVTLSCEQNLNHDAMYWYRQDPGQGLRLIYYSQIVNDFQKGDIAEGYSVSREKKESFPLTVTSAQKNPTAFYLCASSAGLDTQYFGPGTRLTVL.

The chain uses TRBV27 and TRBJ1-5; tentative D call: TRBD1 (5 bases). Germline V gene lookup returns CDR1 MNHEY and CDR2 SMNVEV (reference sequence). The CDR3 is 13 amino acids. V was shortened by 4 bases and J by 4 bases, with 8 bases between the two germline ends. This CDR3 is CASSSTANQPQHF. The CDR3 coding sequence is TGTGCCAGCAGTTCGACAGCTAATCAGCCCCAGCATTTT.

In its sample, this clonotype was seen a few times. The CDR3 nucleotides are TGTGCCAGCAGCCCAGGGGCTAAAGAGCAGTACTTC. Encoded protein: CASSPGAKEQYF. The chain employs TRBV3-1 and TRBJ2-7; possible D gene TRBD1, 6 bases. The V gene's germline CDR1 is LGHDT and CDR2 YNNKEL (reference sequence). V dropped 4 bases and J dropped 7 bases, with 11 bases sitting between them. This CDR3 contains 12 residues.

At least ten counts were recorded for this clonotype. This chain joins TRBV25-1 and TRBJ1-2; 9 bases agree with TRBD1. V was pared by 6 bases and J by 4 bases, with 9 bases of the junction left unmatched. Per the germline V gene, CDR1 is MGHDK and CDR2 is SYGVNS. The CDR3 totals 15 residues. For the CDR3, the DNA is TGTGCCAGCAGCAAAACAGGGGGCTCAGGCTATGGCTACACCTTC. Translating gives CASSKTGGSGYGYTF.

The chain combines TRBV5-4 with TRBJ2-7, with D uncertain. CDR3 size: 16 residues. From germline, CDR1 is SGHNT and CDR2 YYREEE (reference sequence). Trimming pared 4 bases from V and 2 bases from J, leaving 19 bases between. The CDR3 loop reads CASSQVHLSWAYEQYF. CDR3 in DNA: TGTGCCAGCAGCCAAGTCCATCTTTCGTGGGCCTACGAGCAGTACTTC.

This clonotype was seen many times. The chain links TRBV27 to TRBJ1-2; D is ambiguous. Deletions cut 2 bases from V and 0 bases from J, with 13 bases between. CDR3 length: 16 amino acids. In germline, CDR1 is MNHEY, CDR2 SMNVEV (reference sequence). CDR3 sequence reads: CASSLNAAAANYGYTF. CDR3 nucleotide sequence: TGTGCCAGCAGTTTAAACGCAGCGGCAGCTAACTATGGCTACACCTTC.

This clonotype showed up just once. A single base separates this from a much larger clone, so it may be a read error. The V call is TRBV6-1, the J call TRBJ2-1; the D gene is possibly TRBD2 (5 bases). Per the germline V gene, CDR1 is MNHNS and CDR2 is SASEGT. V lost 5 bases and J lost 4, with 12 bases in between. The CDR3 is made up of 14 amino acids. In DNA form, the CDR3 reads TGTGCCAGCAGTCACGGGGAACAGTACAATGAGCAGTTCTTC. Residues: CASSHGEQYNEQFF.

Many counts were recorded for this clonotype. The chain has TRBV12-3 or TRBV12-4 and TRBJ2-7, with 8 bases lining up with TRBD1. CDR3 length: 13 amino acids. The V and J ends lost 6 bases and 4 bases, in that order; junction bases with no gene match: 5. The chain's CDR3 is CASRRQGRYEQYF. The CDR3 bases are TGTGCCAGCAGGCGACAGGGGCGTTACGAGCAGTACTTC.

This rearrangement joins TRBV30 to TRBJ1-5; 8 bases map to TRBD1. The trim removed 4 bases at V and 4 bases at J, leaving 3 bases unmatched. The CDR3 runs to 13 residues. Germline assignment: CDR1 GTSNPN and CDR2 SVGIG (reference sequence). CDR3 nucleotide sequence: TGTGCCTGGACCGGGGACAGGAATCAGCCCCAGCATTTT. This encodes CAWTGDRNQPQHF.

This clonotype was detected a few times. The V call is TRBV7-9, the J call TRBJ1-2; unclear D gene. V lost 5 bases, J lost 4 bases, and 8 bases lay in between. Looked up from germline, CDR1 is SEHNR and CDR2 is FQNEAQ (reference sequence). This CDR3 comprises 12 residues. The CDR3 bases are TGTGCCAGCAGCCCTTCTATCTATGGCTACACCTTC. This translates into CASSPSIYGYTF.

This clonotype was counted ten times or more. The chain carries TRBV24-1 and TRBJ1-2; possibly TRBD1 for D (5 bases). The germline V and J ends were trimmed by 1 base and 4 bases, with 9 bases remaining between them. The germline V gene has CDR1 KGHDR and CDR2 SFDVKD. CDR3 length: 14 residues. The CDR3 coding sequence is TGTGCCACCAGTGATTTAGGGGTTGCCTATGGCTACACCTTC. Translating gives CATSDLGVAYGYTF.

This clonotype appeared a few times. A much larger clone differs from this one at a single base, so this may be a read error. CDR3 protein: CASSKGGTHEASF. The CDR3 DNA is TGTGCCAGCAGCAAAGGGGGGACACATGAAGCTTCCTTT. This chain connects TRBV11-2 to TRBJ1-1; D possibly corresponds to TRBD1 (6 bases). CDR1 and CDR2 (germline): SGHAT, FQNNGV. The CDR3 extends over 13 amino acids.

Ten or more counts support this clonotype. The rearrangement links TRBV20-1 to TRBJ2-5; 9 bases align to TRBD2. J was trimmed by 0 bases and V by 4 bases; bases with no gene match: 6. The V gene's germline CDR1 is DFQATT and CDR2 SNEGSKA (reference sequence). CDR3 length equals 15 residues. The CDR3 sequence: CSATGVAGDQETQYF. Written as DNA, the CDR3 is TGCAGTGCTACCGGGGTAGCGGGGGACCAAGAGACCCAGTACTTC.

This chain connects TRBV7-9 to TRBJ2-1; no definite D call. Between the trimmed V and J ends, which lost 8 bases and 0 bases, there was a span of 11 bases. Germline V gives CDR1 SEHNR, CDR2 FQNEAQ (reference sequence). CDR3 length: 14 amino acids. The CDR3 sequence is CASGRTISYNEQFF. The CDR3 DNA sequence: TGTGCCAGCGGTCGAACGATCTCCTACAATGAGCAGTTCTTC.

This clonotype was detected many times. The CDR3 DNA follows: TGTGCCAGCAGCTCAACAGGGTTTCTTGGCTACACCTTC. It specifies CASSSTGFLGYTF. This chain joins TRBV7-2 and TRBJ1-2; D may be TRBD1 (6 bases). Germline values: CDR1 SGHTA, CDR2 FQGNSA. V was pared by 4 bases and J by 7 bases, with 13 bases between. This CDR3 region has 13 residues. Supplemented by reference TRBV7-2 and TRBJ1-2, the full variable domain reads GAGVSQSPSNKVTEKGKDVELRCDPISGHTALYWYRQSLGQGLEFLIYFQGNSAPDKSGLPSDRFSAERTGGSVSTLTIQRTQQEDSAVYLCASSSTGFLGYTFGSGTRLTVV.

This clonotype was recorded many times. The gene calls are TRBV9 and TRBJ2-7; D is uncertain. Trimming pared 0 bases from V and 2 bases from J, leaving 9 bases between. Germline CDR1 SGDLS, CDR2 YYNGEE. This CDR3 comprises 14 residues. The CDR3 DNA sequence: TGTGCCAGCAGCGTAGCTGGGATCGCCTACGAGCAGTACTTC. Its protein product is CASSVAGIAYEQYF.

At least ten counts were recorded for this clonotype. The rearrangement joins TRBV20-1 to TRBJ2-3, with D possibly matching TRBD2 (5 bases). V gave up 3 bases and J gave up 2 bases, with 12 bases separating them. Germline V gives CDR1 DFQATT, CDR2 SNEGSKA (reference sequence). CDR3 length: 14 residues. CDR3 bases: TGCAGTGCTAGTTCAGGAGGCGACACAGATACGCAGTATTTT. It encodes CSASSGGDTDTQYF.

This clonotype came up many times. The gene calls are TRBV19 and TRBJ2-1; a possible D gene is TRBD1 (6 bases). The CDR3 covers 18 residues. Germline V gene lookup returns CDR1 LNHDA and CDR2 SQIVND (reference sequence). V lost 10 bases and J lost 6, with 31 bases in between. Written as DNA, the CDR3 is TGTGCCACGCTGGGACACACCAACGGACTGCGTATTAGCAATGAGCAGTTCTTC. It is translated as CATLGHTNGLRISNEQFF.

About this clonotype: A much larger clonotype is one base distant, so this may be a read error. The chain uses TRBV11-2 and TRBJ2-5; TRBD2 matches at 8 bases. Trimming cost V 4 bases and J 1 base; bases outside gene matches: 2. The length of the CDR3 is 14 residues. Germline V lookup: CDR1 SGHAT, CDR2 FQNNGV. The CDR3 DNA reads as TGTGCCAGCAGCTCTAGCGGGCGCCAAGAGACCCAGTACTTC. It encodes CASSSSGRQETQYF.

This clonotype was seen repeatedly, ten times or more. The chain uses TRBV30 and TRBJ2-5; no clear D gene. Trimming removed 0 bases at V and 4 bases at J, with 9 bases between. This CDR3 is 13 amino acids long. The germline V gene encodes CDR1 GTSNPN and CDR2 SVGIG (reference sequence). The CDR3 protein is CAWSVQLGETQYF. For the CDR3, the DNA is TGTGCCTGGAGTGTACAGTTGGGAGAGACCCAGTACTTC.

The gene calls are TRBV5-4 and TRBJ1-2, with D unclear. Trimming took 3 bases from V and 4 from J, leaving 19 bases between them. Looked up from germline, CDR1 is SGHNT and CDR2 is YYREEE (reference sequence). The CDR3 is 16 residues long. The CDR3 spells CASSSWVQGPSYGYTF. CDR3 coding DNA: TGTGCCAGCAGCTCGTGGGTCCAAGGACCGTCCTATGGCTACACCTTC. Variable domain in full (rest from reference TRBV5-4 and TRBJ1-2): ETGVTQSPTHLIKTRGQQVTLRCSSQSGHNTVSWYQQALGQGPQFIFQYYREEENGRGNFPPRFSGLQFPNYSSELNVNALELDDSALYLCASSSWVQGPSYGYTFGSGTRLTVV.

In this sample, this clonotype turned up a few times. V gene TRBV5-4 combines with J gene TRBJ2-1; D is possibly TRBD1 (6 bases). The CDR3 loop spans 13 amino acids. The germline gives CDR1 SGHNT, CDR2 YYREEE (reference sequence). Trimming took 4 bases from V and 8 from J, leaving 13 bases between them. The CDR3 nucleotides are TGTGCCAGCAGCCAAAACAGGGCCGATGAGCAGTTCTTC. It specifies CASSQNRADEQFF.

The table lists this clonotype with a few counts. This rearrangement joins TRBV10-3 to TRBJ1-1; 9 nucleotides align to TRBD1. The CDR3 totals 14 residues. Germline CDR1 ENHRY, CDR2 SYGVKD. V shed 4 bases and J 1 base; nucleotides not matched to a gene: 1. CDR3 sequence (DNA): TGTGCCATCAGTGGGGGACAGGGGAACACTGAAGCTTTCTTT. Amino acids: CAISGGQGNTEAFF.

This rearrangement joins TRBV4-1 to TRBJ1-4; TRBD1 matches at 8 bases. The CDR3 is 18 amino acids. Losses at the gene ends were 3 bases for V and 8 bases for J; bases not matched to a gene: 17. The V gene's germline CDR1 is MGHRA and CDR2 YSYEKL. The CDR3 spells CASSHQPRGRGRQEKLFF. CDR3 nucleotides: TGCGCCAGCAGCCACCAACCTCGGGGCAGGGGGCGGCAGGAAAAACTGTTTTTT.